The 16 T cell receptor beta chains in this list originate from one sample, sequenced in a study of blood T cells in healthy people across ages. Sample-barcoded 5' priming and a J-beta primer mix drove a second PCR of about 7 to 11 cycles. A single record per CDR3 protein comes from TCRdb applying MiXCR to the 5' RACE reads. Of some 890,000 distinct CDR3 sequences in the sample, approximately 32% were seen once. This sample also appeared in a second study, on T cells of mothers and their children.

Sequenced sample: blood. The receptor set was obtained from a woman in her thirties or forties in good health.

The sample holds many counts of this clonotype. The V gene is TRBV9, the J gene TRBJ1-2; a weak D match, TRBD1 (5 bases). Germline CDR1 is SGDLS and CDR2 is YYNGEE. CDR3 length: 13 residues. Between the trimmed V and J ends, which lost 0 bases and 6 bases, there was a span of 9 bases. DNA of the CDR3: TGTGCCAGCAGCGTAGGAGGGGTGGATGGCTACACCTTC. Encoded protein: CASSVGGVDGYTF.

The chain is built from TRBV24-1 and TRBJ2-5, with 10 bases fitting TRBD1. CDR3 size: 15 residues. The V segment lost 5 bases and the J segment 5 bases; nucleotides outside the gene matches: 7. Looked up from germline, CDR1 is KGHDR and CDR2 is SFDVKD. The CDR3 region has the DNA TGTGCCACCAGTGGTCTAGACAGGGGGCAGGAGACCCAGTACTTC. It is translated as CATSGLDRGQETQYF.

This clonotype showed up many times. The chain carries TRBV4-3 and TRBJ2-1; no definite D call. V was shortened by 1 base and J by 0 bases, with 7 bases between the two germline ends. The CDR3 loop spans 15 amino acids. Germline V CDR1 and CDR2: LGHNA, YSLEER. The chain's CDR3 is CASSQAESSYNEQFF. Here the CDR3 DNA reads TGCGCCAGCAGCCAAGCGGAAAGCTCCTACAATGAGCAGTTCTTC.

This clonotype was detected only a few times. The V gene is TRBV20-1, the J gene TRBJ2-1; no clear D. CDR1 and CDR2 from the germline V gene are DFQATT and SNEGSKA (reference sequence). This CDR3 comprises 12 residues. Between the trimmed V and J ends, which lost 5 bases and 11 bases, there was a span of 16 bases. In nucleotides, the CDR3 is TGCAGTGCTGACCTGAGGCATATAAAGCAGTTCTTC. Protein product: CSADLRHIKQFF.

This clonotype occurred once. At one boundary the junction diverges from the germline segment, which might be a read error. The CDR3 bases are TGTGCCAGCAGTTACTCCGGCAGGGGTTCGGGGAGCGGCTATGGCTACACCTTC. This gives the protein CASSYSGRGSGSGYGYTF. The gene calls are TRBV6-4 and TRBJ1-2; possible D gene TRBD1, 6 bases. The CDR3 runs 18 residues. The germline CDR1 and CDR2 sequences are MRHNA and SNTAGT.

This clonotype has more than one count but fewer than ten. The rearrangement joins TRBV11-2 to TRBJ2-6; the match to TRBD1 covers 10 bases. V was pared by 3 bases and J by 4 bases, with 9 bases of the junction left unmatched. Germline V CDR1 and CDR2: SGHAT, FQNNGV. CDR3 length equals 18 residues. The CDR3: CASSLTGGASSGANVLTF. CDR3 sequence (DNA): TGTGCCAGCAGCTTGACAGGGGGCGCATCTTCCGGGGCCAACGTCCTGACTTTC.

This clonotype was detected ten times or more. The V gene is TRBV20-1, the J gene TRBJ2-7; D gene ambiguous. Germline V gene data show CDR1 as DFQATT and CDR2 as SNEGSKA (reference sequence). With 1 base removed from V and 2 bases from J, the gap between germline ends came to 6 bases. This CDR3 comprises 12 residues. The CDR3, as DNA: TGCAGTGCTAGAGTGGACCCCTACGAGCAGTACTTC. Translated, it gives CSARVDPYEQYF.

The rearrangement uses TRBV5-1 and TRBJ2-5; D ambiguous. TRBJ2-7 explains the end of the DNA better; the J call may be wrong. There are 15 residues in the CDR3. Germline lookup yields CDR1 SGHRS and CDR2 YFSETQ. DNA for the CDR3: TGCGCCAGCAGCCGCACGCTCGGCCTCACCCACGAGCAGTACTTC. Protein product: CASSRTLGLTHEQYF.

The chain couples TRBV20-1 to TRBJ2-5, with 9 bases that match TRBD2. This CDR3 spans 13 amino acids. The junction had 11 bases not matched to a gene; V was cut back by 4 bases and J by 11 bases. Germline V gene sequence: CDR1 DFQATT, CDR2 SNEGSKA (reference sequence). CDR3 DNA: TGCAGTGCTACCCTGCGGGGGGGAAGGGAGCAGTACTTC. Protein sequence: CSATLRGGREQYF.

There are many counts of this clonotype. The gene calls are TRBV12-3 or TRBV12-4 and TRBJ2-6; D may match TRBD1 or TRBD2 (5 bases each). V lost 6 bases to trimming and J lost 1 base, with 25 bases between them. CDR3 length equals 20 residues. The CDR3 bases are TGTGCCAGCAGCCGACTGGGGTGGGACCTGGCGGCGTCTGGGGCCAACGTCCTGACTTTC. Amino acid sequence: CASSRLGWDLAASGANVLTF.

This clonotype appeared a few times. The chain links TRBV28 to TRBJ1-5, with TRBD1 identical over 8 bases. CDR1 is MDHEN and CDR2 is SYDVKM in the germline V gene. This CDR3 region has 16 residues. The V gene end was trimmed by 5 bases and the J gene end by 0 bases; junction bases not matched to a gene: 6. The CDR3 DNA reads as TGTGCCAGCAGTCTGCTGACAGGGGCTAGCAATCAGCCCCAGCATTTT. It is translated as CASSLLTGASNQPQHF.

This rearrangement joins TRBV29-1 to TRBJ1-1; no firm D call. CDR1 is SQVTM and CDR2 is ANQGSEA in the germline V gene. The CDR3 loop spans 12 amino acids. The germline V and J ends were trimmed by 6 bases and 0 bases, with 8 bases remaining between them. The CDR3 DNA is TGCAGCGTCCGGGAGATGAACACTGAAGCTTTCTTT. Residues: CSVREMNTEAFF.

This clonotype turned up a few times. The rearrangement uses TRBV7-3 and TRBJ2-5; D uncertain. Germline V gene data show CDR1 as SGHTA and CDR2 as FQGTGA. Between the trimmed V and J ends, which lost 2 bases and 5 bases, there was a span of 15 bases. The CDR3 extends over 15 amino acids. CDR3 residues: CASSLSAQEWETQYF. CDR3 DNA: TGTGCCAGCAGCTTATCGGCACAAGAGTGGGAGACCCAGTACTTC.

This clonotype was counted ten times or more. The rearrangement joins TRBV29-1 to TRBJ2-7; the D call may be TRBD1 or TRBD2 (5 bases each). V lost 0 bases and J lost 3, with 9 bases in between. Germline-derived CDR1 and CDR2 are SQVTM and ANQGSEA. This CDR3 has 13 residues. The DNA of the CDR3 is TGCAGCGTTGAAGAGTCGAGGGGCTACGAGCAGTACTTC. This translates into CSVEESRGYEQYF.

This clonotype was counted a few times. V usage is TRBV7-9 and J usage is TRBJ2-5, with 7 bases identical to TRBD1. The trim removed 0 bases at V and 11 bases at J, leaving 6 bases unmatched. CDR3 length: 13 residues. Germline CDR1 is SEHNR and CDR2 is FQNEAQ (reference sequence). CDR3 sequence: CASSLASTGEQYF. Written as DNA, the CDR3 is TGTGCCAGCAGCTTAGCCTCTACAGGGGAGCAGTACTTC.

This clonotype was seen only a few times. V gene TRBV7-3 combines with J gene TRBJ1-2, with D hard to call. Germline V gene lookup returns CDR1 SGHTA and CDR2 FQGTGA. The V end lost 5 bases, the J end lost 4 bases, and 14 bases lay between the germline ends. The CDR3 is made up of 14 amino acids. The CDR3 loop is CASSPSGRTYGYTF. CDR3 bases: TGTGCCAGCAGCCCCAGTGGCAGGACCTATGGCTACACCTTC.